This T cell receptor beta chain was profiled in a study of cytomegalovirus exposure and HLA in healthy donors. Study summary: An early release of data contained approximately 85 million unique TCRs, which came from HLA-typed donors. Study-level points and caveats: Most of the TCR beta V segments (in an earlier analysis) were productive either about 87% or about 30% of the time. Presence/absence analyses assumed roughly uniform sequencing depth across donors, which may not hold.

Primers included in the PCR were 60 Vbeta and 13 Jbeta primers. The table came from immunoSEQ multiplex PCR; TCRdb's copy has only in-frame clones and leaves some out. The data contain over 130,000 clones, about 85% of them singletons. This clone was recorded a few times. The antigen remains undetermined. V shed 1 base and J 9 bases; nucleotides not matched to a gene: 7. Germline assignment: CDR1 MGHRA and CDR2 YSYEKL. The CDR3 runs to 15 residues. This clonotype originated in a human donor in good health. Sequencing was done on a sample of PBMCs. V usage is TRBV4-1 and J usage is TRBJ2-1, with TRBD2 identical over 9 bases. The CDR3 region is CASSQVSSGIIEQFF. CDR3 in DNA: TGCGCCAGCAGCCAAGTATCTAGCGGGATTATTGAGCAGTTCTTC.